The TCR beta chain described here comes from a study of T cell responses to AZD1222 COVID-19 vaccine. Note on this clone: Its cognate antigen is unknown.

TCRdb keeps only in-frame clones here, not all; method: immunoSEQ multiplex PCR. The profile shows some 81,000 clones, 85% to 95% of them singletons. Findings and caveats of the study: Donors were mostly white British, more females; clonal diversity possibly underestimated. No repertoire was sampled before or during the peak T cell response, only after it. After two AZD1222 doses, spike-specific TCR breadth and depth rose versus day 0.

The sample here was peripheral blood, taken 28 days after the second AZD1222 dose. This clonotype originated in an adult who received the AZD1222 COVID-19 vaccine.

The CDR3: CASSLIAGDYGETQYF. The CDR3, as DNA: TGTGCCAGCAGCTTGATAGCGGGGGATTATGGGGAGACCCAGTACTTC. The chain uses TRBV5-4 and TRBJ2-5; 9 bases fit TRBD2. The CDR3 consists of 16 residues. V gave up 1 base and J gave up 5 bases; unmatched junction bases: 9. The germline gives CDR1 SGHNT, CDR2 YYREEE (reference sequence). Combining the CDR3 with reference TRBV5-4 and TRBJ2-5 gives the whole variable domain ETGVTQSPTHLIKTRGQQVTLRCSSQSGHNTVSWYQQALGQGPQFIFQYYREEENGRGNFPPRFSGLQFPNYSSELNVNALELDDSALYLCASSLIAGDYGETQYFGPGTRLLVL.